These T cell receptor beta chains were read from a single sample in a study of blood T cells in healthy people across ages. TCRdb called the 5' RACE reads again in MiXCR, with one record for every CDR3 protein. The sample lists around 1,100,000 distinct CDR3 sequences; more than 30% were seen once. The specimen was blood. The source is a man aged 18 to 35 in good health. Both conserved end residues are trimmed from each CDR3. The order of the fields is J gene, D gene, V gene, clone size, CDR3 length, CDR3 protein. D genes are given only for firm matches. The listing skips clone size in some rows; elsewhere it reads once, few, many or a size class.

>.|.|TRBV12-3/TRBV12-4|.|12
ASSKDGGQYEQY
>TRBJ1-4|.|TRBV6-5|.|14
ASSYSIGQGGEKLF
>TRBJ1-6|.|TRBV4-1|.|15
ASSQHDSNSYNSPLH
>TRBJ1-1|TRBD1|TRBV29-1|few|9
SSQGGTEAF
>TRBJ1-2|TRBD1|TRBV6-2/TRBV6-3|few|11
ASEIRQGSGYT
>TRBJ2-2|.|TRBV5-1|.|9
ASMTRGELF
>TRBJ2-3|TRBD1|TRBV24-1|.|11
ATRGQHTDTQY
>TRBJ1-5|.|TRBV7-2|.|14
ASSLLGLYSNQPQH
>TRBJ2-3|.|TRBV27|.|10
ASRTMTDTQY
>TRBJ2-5|.|TRBV7-2|few|14
ASSLGGYRYQETQY
>TRBJ2-7|TRBD1|TRBV5-1|once|14
ASSPRLDRGAYEQY
>TRBJ2-1|TRBD2|TRBV5-1|.|14
ASSHGGLAGGNEQF
>TRBJ1-5|TRBD1|TRBV20-1|.|14
SANPGTGYSNQPQH
>TRBJ1-6|TRBD1|TRBV27|.|14
ASSLNYRGRNSPLH
>TRBJ1-1|TRBD1|TRBV6-1|.|13
ASSQAGQGGDEAF
>TRBJ2-3|.|TRBV20-1|.|11
SASSKGDGQQY
>TRBJ1-4|.|TRBV6-2/TRBV6-3|few|11
ASSVTGGEKLF
>TRBJ1-4|TRBD1|TRBV20-1|.|13
SARGLGQANEKLF